The present T cell receptor beta chain was sequenced within a study of Ad26.COV2.S vaccination and SARS-CoV-2 variants. Profiling relied on immunoSEQ multiplex PCR, and the TCRdb table lists in-frame clones only, not all of them. The sample includes about 500,000 clones, about 88% seen only once; the top ten take more than 1.5%. CDR1 is LNHDA, CDR2 SQIVND, per germline (reference sequence). The CDR3 is 17 residues long. Between the trimmed V and J ends, which lost 4 bases and 2 bases, there was a span of 15 bases. Described treatment: around 19 received Ad26.COV2.S at low or high dose, single or two shots; roughly 5 received placebo; per-sample allocation not given. At day 63 after the first vaccine or placebo injection, samples were drawn.

V gene TRBV19 combines with J gene TRBJ2-6; D is unresolved. The sample consisted of peripheral blood, taken in a trial of Ad26.COV2.S vaccine versus placebo. This receptor was obtained from a person between 18 and 65 years old who received the Ad26.COV2.S COVID-19 vaccine or a placebo. The CDR3 spells CASSTSGRVAGANVLTF. The CDR3 DNA reads TGTGCCAGTAGTACCTCGGGCCGAGTGGCTGGGGCCAACGTCCTGACTTTC. The full variable domain, with the rest looked up from reference TRBV19 and TRBJ2-6, is DGGITQSPKYLFRKEGQNVTLSCEQNLNHDAMYWYRQDPGQGLRLIYYSQIVNDFQKGDIAEGYSVSREKKESFPLTVTSAQKNPTAFYLCASSTSGRVAGANVLTFGAGSRLTVL.